This passage covers 32 T cell receptor beta chains from one sample sequenced in a study of blood T cell repertoires in COVID-19. Profiling relied on immunoSEQ multiplex PCR, and the TCRdb table lists in-frame clones only, not all of them. The sample holds over 200,000 clones, roughly 90% seen once. The source material was PBMCs or T cells enriched from blood (not recorded which). Receptor source: a woman between 25 and 40 years old with acute COVID-19.

J is TRBJ2-2 and V is TRBV3-1 (or the pseudogene TRBV3-2); possible D gene TRBD1, 5 bases. Looked up from germline, CDR1 is LGHDT and CDR2 is YNNKEL (reference sequence). V was pared by 0 bases and J by 5 bases, with 10 bases between. This CDR3 comprises 15 residues. CDR3 in amino acids: CASSQDRPGTGELFF. The CDR3 DNA reads as TGTGCCAGCAGCCAAGATCGTCCAGGGACCGGGGAGCTGTTTTTT.

V is TRBV2 and J is TRBJ2-7, with 9 bases that match TRBD2. The V segment lost 4 bases and the J segment 0 bases; nucleotides outside the gene matches: 4. This CDR3 has 15 residues. Germline CDR1 and CDR2: SNHLY and FYNNEI. The CDR3: CASSAQRGASYEQYF. CDR3 DNA: TGTGCCAGCAGTGCACAGCGGGGGGCCTCCTACGAGCAGTACTTC.

The chain joins TRBV9 to TRBJ2-5; maybe TRBD1 (5 bases). The CDR3 is 15 residues long. With 3 bases removed from V and 2 bases from J, the gap between germline ends came to 14 bases. The V gene's germline CDR1 is SGDLS and CDR2 YYNGEE. CDR3 region: CASSAEARGQETQYF. As DNA, the CDR3 is TGTGCCAGCAGCGCCGAAGCAAGGGGACAAGAGACCCAGTACTTC.

On this clone: An end of the junction differs from the germline gene, which may be a read error. The chain recombines TRBV28 with TRBJ1-2, with unresolved D. CDR1 is MDHEN and CDR2 is SYDVKM in the germline V gene. The CDR3 is made up of 16 amino acids. This CDR3 is CASSSPGRLLNNGYTF. The CDR3 bases are TGTGCCAGCAGTTCCCCGGGGAGGCTGCTTAACAATGGCTACACCTTC.

The chain is built from TRBV7-2 and TRBJ1-2; the D gene is possibly TRBD1 (6 bases). Per the germline V gene, CDR1 is SGHTA and CDR2 is FQGNSA. The CDR3 has 16 residues. With 4 bases removed from V and 0 bases from J, the gap between germline ends came to 15 bases. Here the CDR3 reads CASSSNRDITNYGYTF. CDR3 bases: TGTGCCAGCAGCTCTAACCGGGACATCACTAACTATGGCTACACCTTC. Full variable domain (remainder filled in from reference TRBV7-2 and TRBJ1-2): GAGVSQSPSNKVTEKGKDVELRCDPISGHTALYWYRQSLGQGLEFLIYFQGNSAPDKSGLPSDRFSAERTGGSVSTLTIQRTQQEDSAVYLCASSSNRDITNYGYTFGSGTRLTVV.

The J gene is TRBJ2-2, the V gene TRBV7-9; weak D call: TRBD2 (6 bases). Between the trimmed V and J ends, which lost 5 bases and 0 bases, there was a span of 16 bases. Germline loops: CDR1 SEHNR, CDR2 FQNEAQ (reference sequence). The CDR3 spans 17 residues. The DNA for the CDR3 is TGTGCCAGCAGCCCGAACTGGGGGGAAGCGAACACCGGGGAGCTGTTTTTT. Translated, it gives CASSPNWGEANTGELFF.

This clone was seen a few times. The rearrangement uses TRBV7-9 and TRBJ1-2; D remains unclear. Trimming cost V 5 bases and J 3 bases, with 7 bases left between them. Looked up from germline, CDR1 is SEHNR and CDR2 is FQNEAQ (reference sequence). The CDR3 totals 12 residues. The CDR3 bases are TGTGCCAGCAGCACTATCTACTATGGCTACACCTTC. Residues: CASSTIYYGYTF.

The chain carries TRBV3-1 (or the pseudogene TRBV3-2) and TRBJ2-3; TRBD1 agrees at 9 bases. Germline values: CDR1 LGHDT, CDR2 YNNKEL (reference sequence). V was pared by 5 bases and J by 4 bases, with 16 bases of the junction left unmatched. CDR3 length equals 18 residues. Written as DNA, the CDR3 is TGTGCCAGCAGCTCCCCGTCGGGCGGGACAGGGCGCCCAGATACGCAGTATTTT. It yields the protein CASSSPSGGTGRPDTQYF.

The chain is built from TRBV5-1 and TRBJ1-4; the D gene is possibly TRBD1 (5 bases). V was trimmed by 3 bases and J by 2 bases, leaving 11 bases between them. This CDR3 comprises 15 residues. CDR1 SGHRS and CDR2 YFSETQ come from the germline V gene. The chain's CDR3 is CASSSDRTTNEKLFF. The CDR3 DNA is TGCGCCAGCAGCTCCGACAGAACGACTAATGAAAAACTGTTTTTT.

The CDR3 DNA sequence: TGTGCCAGCATCCCCGGGACAGGATACCAAGAGACCCAGTACTTC. The encoded protein is CASIPGTGYQETQYF. V and J are TRBV27 and TRBJ2-5; 8 bases agree with TRBD1. J gave up 0 bases and V 7 bases, and 7 bases lay outside the gene matches. Per germline, CDR1 MNHEY and CDR2 SMNVEV (reference sequence). The CDR3 runs 15 residues.

This chain connects TRBV28 to TRBJ1-3, with a possible D match to TRBD1 (6 bases). Looked up from germline, CDR1 is MDHEN and CDR2 is SYDVKM. This CDR3 comprises 15 residues. With 6 bases removed from V and 0 bases from J, the gap between germline ends came to 12 bases. The chain's CDR3 is CASRMDRISGNTIYF. DNA of the CDR3: TGTGCCAGCAGAATGGACAGAATCTCTGGAAACACCATATATTTT. Full variable domain (missing parts from reference TRBV28 and TRBJ1-3): DVKVTQSSRYLVKRTGEKVFLECVQDMDHENMFWYRQDPGLGLRLIYFSYDVKMKEKGDIPEGYSVSREKKERFSLILESASTNQTSMYLCASRMDRISGNTIYFGEGSWLTVV.

The chain is built from TRBV9 and TRBJ1-5, with 8 bases aligning to TRBD1. The CDR3 extends over 18 amino acids. V trimming: 1 base; J trimming: 0 bases; junction bases outside the gene matches: 9. Germline lookup yields CDR1 SGDLS and CDR2 YYNGEE. The CDR3 DNA is TGTGCCAGCAGCGTAATTTGGACAGGGCGGGATAGCAATCAGCCCCAGCATTTT. Amino acids: CASSVIWTGRDSNQPQHF.

This chain joins TRBV2 and TRBJ1-3; D gene uncertain. This CDR3 spans 15 amino acids. The germline V gene encodes CDR1 SNHLY and CDR2 FYNNEI. V was pared by 6 bases and J by 1 base, with 13 bases between. The CDR3 DNA sequence: TGTGCCAGCAGGATGGAGGGTTCTTCTGGAAACACCATATATTTT. Translated: CASRMEGSSGNTIYF.

The CDR3 DNA reads TGTGCCAGCAGTCAACAGGGGAGCGGACAGCCCCAGCATTTT. As protein: CASSQQGSGQPQHF. The rearrangement links TRBV6-6 to TRBJ1-5; 7 bases agree with TRBD1. The CDR3 length is 14 residues. Germline-derived CDR1 and CDR2 are MNHNY and SVGAGI (reference sequence). After removal of 5 bases from V and 7 bases from J, the junction contained 8 bases not matched to a gene.

The rearrangement links TRBV6-5 to TRBJ1-3; D not certain. V was cut by 5 bases and J by 4 bases, with 15 bases left in between. The germline gives CDR1 MNHEY, CDR2 SVGAGI. The CDR3 runs 15 residues. CDR3 nucleotides: TGTGCCAGCAGTAAGCCTCCTACCTCCGGAAACACCATATATTTT. This sequence encodes CASSKPPTSGNTIYF.

The V gene is TRBV7-2, the J gene TRBJ2-1; 8 bases fit TRBD2. V lost 5 bases and J lost 7; bases outside the gene matches: 19. The germline CDR1 and CDR2 sequences are SGHTA and FQGNSA. This CDR3 is built from 18 residues. The CDR3 sequence is CASSTWPQAGGGQNEQFF. CDR3 DNA: TGTGCCAGCAGCACCTGGCCTCAAGCTGGCGGGGGGCAAAATGAGCAGTTCTTC.

The CDR3 bases are TGTGCCAGCAGCTCGACAGAGGATAATTCACCCCTCCACTTT. Its protein product is CASSSTEDNSPLHF. The V and J genes are TRBV13 and TRBJ1-6; maybe TRBD1 (5 bases). Germline lookup yields CDR1 PRHDT and CDR2 FYEKMQ (reference sequence). The V end lost 4 bases, the J end lost 5 bases, and 9 bases lay between the germline ends. The CDR3 spans 14 residues.

The J gene is TRBJ2-5, the V gene TRBV5-3, with 7 bases aligning to TRBD2. TRBV5-3 is noted as an ORF with a role that remains uncertain. V lost 0 bases and J lost 2; bases outside the gene matches: 7. CDR3 length: 16 residues. The chain's CDR3 is CARSLGGRVLQETQYF. The CDR3 DNA follows: TGTGCCAGAAGCTTGGGAGGGAGGGTACTTCAAGAGACCCAGTACTTC.

The chain is built from TRBV11-2 and TRBJ1-1; D is possibly TRBD1 (6 bases). In germline, CDR1 is SGHAT, CDR2 FQNNGV. Trimming shortened V by 4 bases and J by 7 bases, and 16 bases separated the two germline ends. This CDR3 is built from 14 residues. CDR3 DNA: TGTGCCAGCAGCTCCCAACTAGGGGGGGATGAAGCTTTCTTT. This gives the protein CASSSQLGGDEAFF.

This sequence joins TRBV28 and TRBJ1-4, with unresolved D. The germline V gene encodes CDR1 MDHEN and CDR2 SYDVKM. CDR3 length: 14 residues. V gave up 6 bases and J gave up 6 bases, with 14 bases separating them. The CDR3, as DNA: TGTGCCAGCAGCTCGGTAAGAGGCCATGAAAAACTGTTTTTT. Residues: CASSSVRGHEKLFF.

For the CDR3, the DNA is TGTGCCAGCAGCCCAGGGGTTTTCACTGAAGCTTTCTTT. This sequence encodes CASSPGVFTEAFF. The chain combines TRBV5-4 with TRBJ1-1; a weak D match, TRBD1 (6 bases). V was shortened by 4 bases and J by 4 bases, with 11 bases between the two germline ends. This CDR3 has 13 amino acids. Germline V gene sequence: CDR1 SGHNT, CDR2 YYREEE (reference sequence).

This clone has only one observation. This chain links TRBV13 with TRBJ2-2, with D possibly being TRBD1 (5 bases). The CDR3 runs 15 residues. The V and J ends lost 3 bases and 3 bases respectively, with 11 bases between them. The germline V gene has CDR1 PRHDT and CDR2 FYEKMQ (reference sequence). The CDR3 protein is CASSLGRSYTGELFF. DNA for the CDR3: TGTGCCAGCAGCTTGGGGCGTTCGTACACCGGGGAGCTGTTTTTT.

The chain is built from TRBV28 and TRBJ1-6; 12 positions agree with TRBD1. The V and J ends lost 5 bases and 9 bases, in that order; junction bases with no gene match: 8. The CDR3 is 16 residues long. From germline, CDR1 is MDHEN and CDR2 SYDVKM. CDR3 sequence reads: CASSSPAGQGASPLHF. DNA of the CDR3: TGTGCCAGCAGTAGCCCCGCGGGACAGGGGGCTTCACCCCTCCACTTT.

The V and J genes are TRBV2 and TRBJ1-6; 8 nucleotides agree with TRBD1. The CDR3 length is 15 residues. Per the germline V gene, CDR1 is SNHLY and CDR2 is FYNNEI. The V gene end was trimmed by 6 bases and the J gene end by 5 bases; junction bases not matched to a gene: 6. The CDR3 region is CASRDRAGNNSPLHF. CDR3 DNA sequence: TGTGCCAGCAGGGACAGGGCGGGTAATAATTCACCCCTCCACTTT.

The table lists this clone with a few counts. The chain couples TRBV6-1 to TRBJ1-5; D is perhaps TRBD1 (6 bases). Trimming stripped 2 bases from V and 9 bases from J, with 23 bases between. This CDR3 spans 17 amino acids. Germline V gene sequence: CDR1 MNHNS, CDR2 SASEGT. The CDR3 loop is CASSEMGARTVPRPQHF. The DNA of the CDR3 is TGTGCCAGCAGTGAAATGGGGGCCCGGACAGTCCCTCGGCCCCAGCATTTT.

V is TRBV7-2 and J is TRBJ2-2; D gene unclear. CDR3 size: 13 residues. With 2 bases removed from V and 3 bases from J, the gap between germline ends came to 4 bases. The germline V gene has CDR1 SGHTA and CDR2 FQGNSA. CDR3 nucleotide sequence: TGTGCCAGCAGCTTACTGTACACCGGGGAGCTGTTTTTT. This encodes CASSLLYTGELFF.

CDR3 in amino acids: CASSLGVGGNYGYTF. The CDR3 nucleotides read TGTGCCAGCAGCTTGGGGGTAGGGGGTAACTATGGCTACACCTTC. The chain employs TRBV2 and TRBJ1-2; the D gene is possibly TRBD1 (6 bases). This CDR3 has 15 amino acids. Trimming stripped 6 bases from V and 1 base from J, with 15 bases between. CDR1 is SNHLY and CDR2 is FYNNEI in the germline V gene.

The chain couples TRBV4-2 to TRBJ1-2; TRBD1 matches at 8 bases. Germline-derived CDR1 and CDR2 are LGHNA and YNFKEQ. The CDR3 consists of 15 residues. V was pared by 1 base and J by 3 bases, with 4 bases of the junction left unmatched. The CDR3: CASSQGTGLDYGYTF. The DNA for the CDR3 is TGTGCCAGCAGCCAAGGGACAGGGCTCGACTATGGCTACACCTTC.

The chain joins TRBV5-4 to TRBJ1-4, with TRBD1 matching 10 bases. V was pared by 2 bases and J by 5 bases, with 3 bases of the junction left unmatched. Germline-derived CDR1 and CDR2 are SGHNT and YYREEE (reference sequence). This CDR3 is built from 15 residues. The CDR3 protein is CASSLPGQGNEKLFF. CDR3 bases: TGTGCCAGCAGCTTACCGGGACAGGGGAATGAAAAACTGTTTTTT.

J is TRBJ1-6 and V is TRBV27, with D possibly being TRBD1 (6 bases). The CDR3 has 15 residues. Germline loops: CDR1 MNHEY, CDR2 SMNVEV (reference sequence). V was clipped by 4 bases and J by 5 bases, with 12 bases between them. The CDR3 here is CASSSGQINNSPLHF. As DNA, the CDR3 is TGTGCCAGCAGTTCCGGACAGATTAATAATTCACCCCTCCACTTT.

J is TRBJ2-1 and V is TRBV28; D is undetermined. CDR3 size: 11 residues. V lost 6 bases and J lost 8, with 8 bases in between. The V gene's germline CDR1 is MDHEN and CDR2 SYDVKM. The CDR3 protein is CASSTADEQFF. DNA for the CDR3: TGTGCCAGCAGCACCGCAGATGAGCAGTTCTTC. The whole variable domain, remainder taken from reference TRBV28 and TRBJ2-1, is DVKVTQSSRYLVKRTGEKVFLECVQDMDHENMFWYRQDPGLGLRLIYFSYDVKMKEKGDIPEGYSVSREKKERFSLILESASTNQTSMYLCASSTADEQFFGPGTRLTVL.

The V and J genes are TRBV9 and TRBJ2-3; a possible D gene is TRBD1 (7 bases). From germline, CDR1 is SGDLS and CDR2 YYNGEE. The CDR3 is made up of 17 amino acids. V lost 2 bases and J 5 bases, leaving 21 bases between the germline ends. The CDR3 region has the DNA TGTGCCAGCAGCGTCGGAGGGGGCGGGGACGGCAGAGATACGCAGTATTTT. Translated: CASSVGGGGDGRDTQYF. The full variable domain, completed using reference TRBV9 and TRBJ2-3, is DSGVTQTPKHLITATGQRVTLRCSPRSGDLSVYWYQQSLDQGLQFLIQYYNGEERAKGNILERFSAQQFPDLHSELNLSSLELGDSALYFCASSVGGGGDGRDTQYFGPGTRLTVL.